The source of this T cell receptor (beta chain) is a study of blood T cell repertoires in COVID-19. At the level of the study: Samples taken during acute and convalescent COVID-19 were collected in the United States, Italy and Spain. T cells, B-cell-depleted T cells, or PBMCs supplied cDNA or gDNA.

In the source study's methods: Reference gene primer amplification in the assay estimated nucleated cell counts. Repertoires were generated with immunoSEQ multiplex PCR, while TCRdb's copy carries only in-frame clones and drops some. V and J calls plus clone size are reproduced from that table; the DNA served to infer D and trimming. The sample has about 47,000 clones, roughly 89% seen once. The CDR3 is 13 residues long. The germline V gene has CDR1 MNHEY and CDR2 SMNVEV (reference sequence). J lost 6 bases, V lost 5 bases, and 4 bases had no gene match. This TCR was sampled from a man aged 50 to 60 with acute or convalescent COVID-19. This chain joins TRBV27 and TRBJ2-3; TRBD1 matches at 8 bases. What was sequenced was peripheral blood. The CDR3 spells CASSITGGDTQYF. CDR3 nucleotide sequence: TGTGCCAGCAGTATCACAGGGGGTGATACGCAGTATTTT.